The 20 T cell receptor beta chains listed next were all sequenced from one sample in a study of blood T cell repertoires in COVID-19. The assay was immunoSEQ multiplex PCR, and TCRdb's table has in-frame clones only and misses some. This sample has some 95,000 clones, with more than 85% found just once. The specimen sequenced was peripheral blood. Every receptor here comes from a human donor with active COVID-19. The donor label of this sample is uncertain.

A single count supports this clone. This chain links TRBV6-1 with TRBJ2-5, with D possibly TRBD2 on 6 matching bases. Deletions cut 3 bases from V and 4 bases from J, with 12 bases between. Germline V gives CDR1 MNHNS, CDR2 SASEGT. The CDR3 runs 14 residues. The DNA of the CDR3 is TGTGCCAGCAGTGAGAGTAGTAGCGGAGAGACCCAGTACTTC. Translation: CASSESSSGETQYF.

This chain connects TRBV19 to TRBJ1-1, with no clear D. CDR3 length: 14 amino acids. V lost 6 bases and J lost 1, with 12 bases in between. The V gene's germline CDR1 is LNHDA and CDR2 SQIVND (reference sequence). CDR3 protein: CASSGYTTNTEAFF. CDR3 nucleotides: TGTGCCAGTAGCGGGTATACCACGAACACTGAAGCTTTCTTT.

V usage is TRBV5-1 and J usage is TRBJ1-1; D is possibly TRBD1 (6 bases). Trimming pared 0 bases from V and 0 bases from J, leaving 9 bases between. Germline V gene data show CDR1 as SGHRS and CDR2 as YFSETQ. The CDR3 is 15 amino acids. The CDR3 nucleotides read TGCGCCAGCAGCTTGGGGACAGCCATGAACACTGAAGCTTTCTTT. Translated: CASSLGTAMNTEAFF.

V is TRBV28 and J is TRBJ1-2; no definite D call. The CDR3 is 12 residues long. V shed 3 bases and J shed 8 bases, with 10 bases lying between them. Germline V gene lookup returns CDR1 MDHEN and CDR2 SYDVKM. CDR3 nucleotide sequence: TGTGCCAGCAGTTTTCTCAGGTTAGGCTACACCTTC. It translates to CASSFLRLGYTF.

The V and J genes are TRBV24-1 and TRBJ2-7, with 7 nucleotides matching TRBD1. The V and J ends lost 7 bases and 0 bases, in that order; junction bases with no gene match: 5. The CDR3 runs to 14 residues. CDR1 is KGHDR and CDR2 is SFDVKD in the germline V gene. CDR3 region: CATRRTGASYEQYF. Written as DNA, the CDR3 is TGTGCCACCAGAAGAACAGGGGCCTCCTACGAGCAGTACTTC.

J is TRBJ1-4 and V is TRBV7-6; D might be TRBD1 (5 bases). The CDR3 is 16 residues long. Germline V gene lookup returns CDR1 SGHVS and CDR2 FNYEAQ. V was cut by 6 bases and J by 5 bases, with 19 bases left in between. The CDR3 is CASSSGFTGDNEKLFF. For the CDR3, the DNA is TGTGCCAGCAGTAGTGGCTTTACGGGGGACAATGAAAAACTGTTTTTT. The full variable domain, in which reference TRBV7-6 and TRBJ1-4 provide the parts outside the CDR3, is GAGVSQSPRYKVTKRGQDVALRCDPISGHVSLYWYRQALGQGPEFLTYFNYEAQQDKSGLPNDRFSAERPEGSISTLTIQRTEQRDSAMYRCASSSGFTGDNEKLFFGSGTQLSVL.

CDR3: CASSVDPGGLSNEQFF. CDR3 DNA sequence: TGTGCCAGCAGCGTAGATCCTGGGGGACTATCCAATGAGCAGTTCTTC. The genes are TRBV9 and TRBJ2-1; 7 bases are a match to TRBD2. Germline V lookup: CDR1 SGDLS, CDR2 YYNGEE. With V trimmed by 0 bases and J by 6 bases, 9 bases remained unmatched. This CDR3 has 16 residues.

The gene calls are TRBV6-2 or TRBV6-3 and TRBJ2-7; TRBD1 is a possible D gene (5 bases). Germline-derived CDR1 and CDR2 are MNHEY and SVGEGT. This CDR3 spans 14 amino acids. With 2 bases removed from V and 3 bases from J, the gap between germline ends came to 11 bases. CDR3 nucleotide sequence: TGTGCCAGCAGTTACCCCCCAGGGAACTACGAGCAGTACTTC. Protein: CASSYPPGNYEQYF.

The DNA of the CDR3 is TGTGCCAGCTCACCCGCCGGTGAAGCCAACACCATATATTTT. Amino acids: CASSPAGEANTIYF. This chain joins TRBV18 and TRBJ1-3; no definite D call. V was clipped by 3 bases and J by 7 bases, with 13 bases between them. This CDR3 is built from 14 residues. The germline gives CDR1 KGHSH, CDR2 LQKENI.

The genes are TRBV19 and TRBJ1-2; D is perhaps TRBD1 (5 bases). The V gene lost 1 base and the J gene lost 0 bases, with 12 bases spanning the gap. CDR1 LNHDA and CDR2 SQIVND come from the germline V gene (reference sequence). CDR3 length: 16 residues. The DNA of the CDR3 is TGTGCCAGTAGTATAGTGGACACCGCTTCTAACTATGGCTACACCTTC. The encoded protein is CASSIVDTASNYGYTF.

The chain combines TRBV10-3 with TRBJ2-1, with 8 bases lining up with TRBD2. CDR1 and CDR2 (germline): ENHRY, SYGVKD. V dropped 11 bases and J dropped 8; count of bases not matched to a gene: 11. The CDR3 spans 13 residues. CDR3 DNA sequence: TGTGCCTCCCGGGGGGGAGGGGGGTATGAGCAGTTCTTC. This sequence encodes CASRGGGGYEQFF.

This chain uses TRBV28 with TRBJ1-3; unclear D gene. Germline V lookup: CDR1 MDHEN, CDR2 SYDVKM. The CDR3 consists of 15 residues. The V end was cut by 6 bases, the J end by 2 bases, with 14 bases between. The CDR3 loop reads CASSPTLWAGNTIYF. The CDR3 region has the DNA TGTGCCAGCAGCCCGACACTCTGGGCTGGAAACACCATATATTTT.

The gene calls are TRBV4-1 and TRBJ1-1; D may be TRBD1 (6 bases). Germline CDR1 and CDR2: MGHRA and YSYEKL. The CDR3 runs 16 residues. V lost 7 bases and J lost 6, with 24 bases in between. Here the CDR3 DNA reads TGCGCCAGCACCCGCGAGGGGGAGGGGACGGGGTCTGAAGCTTTCTTT. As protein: CASTREGEGTGSEAFF.

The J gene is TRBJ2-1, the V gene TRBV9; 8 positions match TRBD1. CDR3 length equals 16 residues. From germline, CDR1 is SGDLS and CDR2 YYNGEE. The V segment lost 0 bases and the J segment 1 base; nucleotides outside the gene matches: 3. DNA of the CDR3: TGTGCCAGCAGCGTAGGTGACAGGGGATCCTACAATGAGCAGTTCTTC. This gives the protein CASSVGDRGSYNEQFF.

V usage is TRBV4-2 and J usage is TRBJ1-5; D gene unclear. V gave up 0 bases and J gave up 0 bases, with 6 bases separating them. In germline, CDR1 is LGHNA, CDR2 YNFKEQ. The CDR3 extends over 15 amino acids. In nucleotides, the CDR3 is TGTGCCAGCAGCCAAGACGGGGATAGCAATCAGCCCCAGCATTTT. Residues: CASSQDGDSNQPQHF.

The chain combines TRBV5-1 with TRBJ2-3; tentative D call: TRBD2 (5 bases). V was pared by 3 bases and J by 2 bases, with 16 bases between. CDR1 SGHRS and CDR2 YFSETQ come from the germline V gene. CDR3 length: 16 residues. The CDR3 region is CASSYLGGSPTDTQYF. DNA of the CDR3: TGCGCCAGCAGCTACCTCGGCGGGTCCCCCACAGATACGCAGTATTTT.

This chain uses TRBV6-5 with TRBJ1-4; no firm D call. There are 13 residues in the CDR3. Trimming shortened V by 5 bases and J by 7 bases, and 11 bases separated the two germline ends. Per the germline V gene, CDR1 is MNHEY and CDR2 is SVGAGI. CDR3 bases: TGTGCCAGCAGTACGCGACATGGTGAAAAACTGTTTTTT. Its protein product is CASSTRHGEKLFF.

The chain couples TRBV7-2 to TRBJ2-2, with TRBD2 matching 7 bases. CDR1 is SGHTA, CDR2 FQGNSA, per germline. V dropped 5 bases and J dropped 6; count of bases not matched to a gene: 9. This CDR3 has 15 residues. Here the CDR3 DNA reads TGTGCCAGCAGCCCTAGACTAGCTAAAGCCGGGGAGCTGTTTTTT. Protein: CASSPRLAKAGELFF.

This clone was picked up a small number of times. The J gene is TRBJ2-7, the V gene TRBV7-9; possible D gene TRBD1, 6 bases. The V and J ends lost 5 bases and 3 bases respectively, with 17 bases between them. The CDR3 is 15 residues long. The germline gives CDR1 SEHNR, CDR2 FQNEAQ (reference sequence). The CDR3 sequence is CASSPDNRAVYEQYF. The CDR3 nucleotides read TGTGCCAGCAGCCCTGATAACAGGGCAGTCTACGAGCAGTACTTC.

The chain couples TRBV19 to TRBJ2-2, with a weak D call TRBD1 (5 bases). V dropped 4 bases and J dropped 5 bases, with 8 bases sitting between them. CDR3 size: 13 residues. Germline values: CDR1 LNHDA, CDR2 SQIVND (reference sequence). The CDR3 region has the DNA TGTGCCAGTAGTACGACAGTAACCGGGGAGCTGTTTTTT. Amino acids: CASSTTVTGELFF.